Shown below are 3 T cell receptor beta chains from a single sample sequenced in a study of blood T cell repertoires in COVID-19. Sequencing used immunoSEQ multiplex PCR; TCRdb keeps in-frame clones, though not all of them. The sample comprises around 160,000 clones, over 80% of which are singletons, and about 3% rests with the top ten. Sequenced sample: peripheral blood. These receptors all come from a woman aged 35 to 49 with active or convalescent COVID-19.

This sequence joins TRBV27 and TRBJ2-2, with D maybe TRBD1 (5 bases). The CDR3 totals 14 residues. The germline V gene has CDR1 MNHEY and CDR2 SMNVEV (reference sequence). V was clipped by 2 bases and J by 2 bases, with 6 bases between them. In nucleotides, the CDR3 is TGTGCCAGCAGTTTAGGGGCAAACACCGGGGAGCTGTTTTTT. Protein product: CASSLGANTGELFF.

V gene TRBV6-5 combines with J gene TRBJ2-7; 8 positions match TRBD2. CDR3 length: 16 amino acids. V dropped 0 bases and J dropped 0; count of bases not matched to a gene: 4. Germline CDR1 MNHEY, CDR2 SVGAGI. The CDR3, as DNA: TGTGCCAGCAGTTACTCGTCCGGGGGGGGCTCCTACGAGCAGTACTTC. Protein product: CASSYSSGGGSYEQYF.

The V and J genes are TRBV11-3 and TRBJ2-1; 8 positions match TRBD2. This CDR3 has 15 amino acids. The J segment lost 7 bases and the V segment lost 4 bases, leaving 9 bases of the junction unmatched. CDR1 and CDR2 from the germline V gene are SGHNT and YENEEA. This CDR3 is CASSSVAGTGNEQFF. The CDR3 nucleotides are TGTGCCAGCAGCTCAGTAGCGGGAACCGGAAATGAGCAGTTCTTC. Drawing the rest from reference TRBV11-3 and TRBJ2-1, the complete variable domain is EAGVVQSPRYKIIEKKQPVAFWCNPISGHNTLYWYLQNLGQGPELLIRYENEEAVDDSQLPKDRFSAERLKGVDSTLKIQPAELGDSAVYLCASSSVAGTGNEQFFGPGTRLTVL.